This T cell receptor (beta chain) is drawn from a study of HIV-infected patients and healthy controls (dated by TCRdb to the mid-2010s). The study in broad terms: After three months of therapy, CD4 counts in most of the 16 patients increased to a modest but significant degree while remaining below normal ranges. Viral load fell below detection in about 65% of the 16 patients by the second bleed and in all patients following a further year of therapy. The study tested whether deep TCR repertoire sequencing of HIV patients' small blood samples could capture immune perturbation and reconstitution. Relative to controls, total CDR3 counts per chain did not differ significantly, and patients lacked overall T-cell lymphocytopenia. CD8 counts showed no consistent shift during early therapy, whereas the CD4:CD8 ratio rose slightly. Overall results and qualifications from the work: The use of whole blood limited sequencing depth and precluded separation of the dynamics of distinct T-cell subpopulations. By Jaccard index and by the count of highly shared sequences, healthy controls shared more CDR3s between individuals than HIV+ patients did. Mean usage differed significantly between HIV-infected patients and controls for eight alpha and eight beta V genes. HIV-infected repertoires showed significantly elevated mean Gini indices relative to controls, which possibly reflects oligoclonality. Treated samples represented only 3 to 4 months of therapy, a duration arguably insufficient for detecting immune reconstitution in view of low adult thymic output. Alpha-chain CDR3s from MAIT cells appeared at high frequency in healthy controls but were severely depleted in HIV+ repertoires. Donor HLA types were not determined in the study. During therapy, a significant decrease in frequency was seen for HIV-associated CDR3s, whereas no significant change was found for CMV-associated CDR3s, although most of them became more frequent. The apparent post-therapy recovery of the Gini index in HIV-infected patients was not reproduced in size-matched repertoire data. Compared with untreated HIV+ repertoires, healthy control repertoires had roughly threefold more distinct CDR3s and higher Shannon diversity. Unequal numbers of distinct sequences between patients and controls complicated comparisons, and size-matching overweighted rare events from HIV-infected data. The pairing of alpha and beta chains was not determined in the samples. The observed differences in diversity could not be explained by the slight differences in age and sex profiles between the study cohorts. Processing included only sixteen HIV-infected individuals, and this was regarded by the authors as a major limit on how widely the findings apply.

CDR1 and CDR2 were assigned from the germline V gene as MNHEY and SVGEGT. From the cysteine up to the phenylalanine, the CDR3 has a length of 13 residues. Of all the DNA, just the CDR3 is kept, 39 bases in frame from base 1. V gives up 6 bases and J gives up 0 bases, and the segment between their germline ends measures 7 bases. This clonotype has just a few counts. The antigen it recognizes is unknown. Base-call qualities are not available, and no considerably larger clone is one nucleotide away. Reverse transcription of approximately 500 ng RNA was performed with SuperScript III using primers directed against the alpha and beta constant regions. Separate libraries for the alpha and beta chains were generated through chain-specific third strand synthesis that incorporated multiplexing indices. The protocol used a single primer pair to amplify all rearrangements within a chain, which avoided primer bias, and attached molecular barcodes to each cDNA molecule. Purified cDNA was joined by T4 RNA Ligase 1 to a 5' RACE adapter carrying a random hexamer and the SP2 sequencing primer site. The authors primed second strand synthesis from the SP2 site with Phusion polymerase and used slow temperature ramps to favor optimal annealing. Two random hexamer sequences, both added before amplification and joined together, made up the 12-nucleotide barcode of each molecule. A brief initial PCR introduced P5 and P7 adapter elements together with a second index, and a roughly 23-cycle amplification PCR using P5s and P7 primers was subsequently performed. In total the libraries went through 25 to 30 PCR cycles, after which the libraries were quantified on a Qubit, sized on a Bioanalyzer, and diluted to approximately 4 nM. Normalized libraries were sequenced on an Illumina MiSeq with 2 x 250 paired-end kits. Reverse transcription reactions underwent purification over MinElute columns, with elution into around 10 ul Tris-Cl. The adapter ligations were run for around 25 hours at 16 degrees C, and AMPure XP beads at a 1:1 ratio were afterwards used to clean them. Concerning the study's data processing: A modified Decombinator that output V, J, insert and barcode information was used to process the demultiplexed FASTQ files. Any sequence that shared a barcode yet differed from the dominant sequence was discarded as an error, and the number of original cDNA molecules was estimated by counting barcodes clustered at Levenshtein distance 3. For downstream analyses, the R packages ineq, vegan, igraph and RCytoscape were used, along with IMGT nomenclature and CDR3 definitions. V gene usage was computed over distinct sequences, each TCR counted once to avoid skew from clonal expansion. Similarity networks connected unique CDR3 amino acid sequences within a donor whenever two sequences differed by a single Levenshtein edit. In the repertoires, a search was made for a compiled set of published HIV-specific CDR3s (around 95 alpha, 702 beta) and CMV-specific CDR3s (around twelve alpha, 253 beta). It was shown by random subsampling to size-matched repertoires that the decreased diversity of patients was not caused by their lower sequence numbers. Through fastp at Q25 and MiXCR, TCRdb rebuilt clones from the public reads, retaining in-frame beta chains. CDR3 protein sequences are deduplicated, and each keeps its most common genes and DNA. Here the V and J calls rest on TCRdb's processing, not on the authors' analysis. The sample data list fewer than 8,000 distinct CDR3 sequences, and 7.5% to 10% of these were observed just once. The ten top clones hold 20% to 25% of the sample.

Follow-up blood was drawn from HIV-infected patients roughly three months, about 14 weeks, after the initiation of antiretroviral therapy. Whole blood was used without cell fractionation, so all unsorted peripheral T cells were reflected in the repertoire. For RNA extraction, more than 2 ml of peripheral blood was collected into Tempus tubes. Patients with febrile or AIDS-related illness, tumors, hepatitis B or C coinfection, immunomodulatory therapy, recent vaccination or treatment interruptions were excluded from enrollment. Residual genomic DNA was removed with the TURBO-DNase kit and globin mRNA was depleted with GLOBINclear.

Recombination joined TRBV6-2 or TRBV6-3 with TRBJ2-3, with an unclear D gene assignment. The starting material was blood, obtained during antiretroviral therapy. The TCR originated in an adult with HIV infection. The sequence in DNA is TGTGCCAGCAGGGGTTCCAGCACAGATACGCAGTATTTT. It codes for CASRGSSTDTQYF.